This paragraph covers one T cell receptor (beta chain) sequence. A CD8+CD4-CCR7+CD45RA+ phenotype served as the sorting definition for naive CD8 T cells. The sample originates from a study of molecular identifiers for immune sequencing clone quantification. For bulk TCR libraries, previously described methods and listed TCR primers were used. Each CDR3 protein is one row after TCRdb ran MiXCR on the PCR reads. The profile shows approximately 630,000 distinct CDR3 sequences, 25% of them singletons. In germline, CDR1 is MNHEY, CDR2 SVGAGI. V lost 2 bases, J lost 1 base, and 8 bases stayed unmatched. CDR3 length equals 17 residues.

The genes are TRBV6-5 and TRBJ2-5, with TRBD1 matching over 9 bases. This receptor was taken from a human donor in good health. Some libraries in this study had Jurkat cell RNA spiked in. The sample comprised naive CD8+ T cells from blood, with Jurkat cell RNA spiked in. The subset is: FACS-sorted CD8+CD4-CCR7+CD45RA+ naive T cells. The CDR3 reads CASSYRDRVVSQETQYF. CDR3 in DNA: TGTGCCAGCAGTTACCGGGACAGGGTTGTCTCCCAAGAGACCCAGTACTTC.